One T cell receptor (beta chain) is described in this entry. The method was immunoSEQ multiplex PCR; TCRdb's version includes in-frame clones alone and lacks a portion of them. The sample comprises about 83,000 clones, about 97% of which are singletons, and 0.3% to 0.35% rests with the top ten. The CDR3 consists of 15 residues. V lost 1 base, J lost 9 bases, and 18 bases lay in between. CDR1 and CDR2 (germline): SGHTA, FQGNSA. These data come from a study of technical replicates of blood from a handful of donors. Sequences were obtained from T cells isolated from PBMCs. The rearrangement links TRBV7-2 to TRBJ1-2; D unresolved. The origin of this receptor is a human donor in good health. The CDR3: CASSLGPASIVSYTF. CDR3 bases: TGTGCCAGCAGCTTAGGGCCTGCCAGTATTGTAAGCTACACCTTC. The whole variable domain, remainder taken from reference TRBV7-2 and TRBJ1-2, is GAGVSQSPSNKVTEKGKDVELRCDPISGHTALYWYRQSLGQGLEFLIYFQGNSAPDKSGLPSDRFSAERTGGSVSTLTIQRTQQEDSAVYLCASSLGPASIVSYTFGSGTRLTVV.